The T cell receptor (beta chain) described here comes from a study of T cell clonality in common variable immunodeficiency. CDR3 length: 17 residues. The junction had 11 bases not matched to a gene; V was cut back by 3 bases and J by 2 bases. CDR1 and CDR2 from the germline V gene are KGHSH and LQKENI. The sample holds many counts of this clone. What it recognizes is unknown. Sequencing ends 3 residues short of the CDR3 end; the germline J gene provides the rest. Study conclusions and caveats: Common variable immunodeficiency TCR beta sequences reportedly had fewer deletions and N-nucleotide insertions.

Measured with immunoSEQ multiplex PCR; TCRdb has only the in-frame clones, and not every one. Captured here are around 24,000 clones, none seen once; the top ten comprise approximately 4%. J is TRBJ2-7 and V is TRBV18; 9 bases align to TRBD1. The sequencing input was peripheral blood mononuclear cells. The source of this sequence is a human donor with common variable immunodeficiency. Incomplete CDR3 DNA: TGTGCCAGCTCACCTCAACTGCCGGGACAGGGACCCTACGAG. Amino acid sequence: CASSPQLPGQGPYE. The whole CDR3 protein is CASSPQLPGQGPYEQYF.